This T cell receptor (beta chain) was captured in a study of blood T cells in healthy people across ages. A sample-barcoded 5' primer and a J-beta primer mix were used in a second PCR of roughly 6 to 11 cycles. TCRdb reanalysed the 5' RACE reads using MiXCR and keeps one entry per CDR3 protein. The sample lists roughly 2 million distinct CDR3 sequences; just under 50% were seen once. Trimming stripped 3 bases from V and 0 bases from J, with 9 bases between. The CDR3 is 15 residues long. The germline V gene has CDR1 SGHAT and CDR2 FQNNGV. There are a few counts of this clonotype. This chain links TRBV11-2 with TRBJ2-1; D remains ambiguous. The receptor's source is a woman aged 40 to 50 in good health. Material for sequencing was blood. The CDR3 nucleotides are TGTGCCAGCAGCTTTGAAGCGTCCTCCTACAATGAGCAGTTCTTC. Translated, it gives CASSFEASSYNEQFF.